This T cell receptor beta chain was found in a study of control samples from healthy donors and cancer patients. Trimming stripped 1 base from V and 3 bases from J, with 10 bases between. Germline CDR1 LGHDT, CDR2 YNNKEL (reference sequence). The CDR3 is made up of 15 amino acids. Here immunoSEQ multiplex PCR was the method, and the copy in TCRdb shows in-frame clones only, minus some. This repertoire shows about 100,000 clones, roughly 84% found once; its top ten account for 15% to 20%. This receptor was taken from a woman aged 45-59 years in good health. Sequences were obtained from blood. V usage is TRBV3-1 (or the pseudogene TRBV3-2) and J usage is TRBJ1-3, with D perhaps matching TRBD1 (5 bases). CDR3 DNA: TGTGCCAGCAGCCAAGCCGCGGGGGTTGGAAACACCATATATTTT. This gives the protein CASSQAAGVGNTIYF.